Listed here is a single T cell receptor beta chain. All of the isolated RNA was reverse transcribed, so expressed TCRB transcripts were sequenced. Measured with immunoSEQ multiplex PCR; TCRdb has only the in-frame clones, and not every one. The table shows 200,000 to 300,000 clones, with roughly 13% occurring only once. The sample belongs to a study of beta chain features in type 1 diabetes. Donors contributed one heparinised blood draw apiece, averaging about 116 mL. The CDR3 runs to 14 residues. After removal of 5 bases from V and 9 bases from J, the junction contained 10 bases not matched to a gene. Germline V lookup: CDR1 SGHRS, CDR2 YFSETQ.

Sequenced material: naive CD4+ T cells from blood. The chain employs TRBV5-1 and TRBJ2-1, with 8 nucleotides matching TRBD1. This clonotype was sampled from a woman in her thirties or forties in good health. The CDR3 coding sequence is TGCGCCAGCAGTCAGGACAGGGTTGCGGCTGAGCAGTTCTTC. Its protein product is CASSQDRVAAEQFF.